This TCR beta chain originates from a study of post-analysis software for immune sequencing data. Regarding the study as a whole: Patients had higher frequencies than controls of five TRBV segments, including TRBV5-6, TRBV5-1 and TRBV20-1. Relative to controls, patients with multiple sclerosis showed significantly lower normalized Chao1 diversity.

There are many counts of this clonotype. Its specificity is unknown. CDR1 and CDR2 from the germline V gene are SGHTA and FQGNSA. CDR3 length: 14 residues. Sequencing libraries made from TCR beta cDNA carried unique molecular identifiers. Input populations of about 1 to 11 million T cells gave rise to some 500,000 cDNA molecules. TCRdb ran MiXCR on the PCR reads and lists one entry per CDR3 protein. The sample yields hundreds of thousands of distinct CDR3 sequences, 25% to 30% seen once. This clonotype was obtained from a girl under 18 with multiple sclerosis. Sequences were obtained from blood. The rearrangement joins TRBV7-2 to TRBJ2-7; D might be TRBD2 (5 bases). The DNA end lines up better with TRBJ2-5; the J call may be wrong. The CDR3 DNA is TGTGCCAGCAGCTTAGCTGGCCTCCGGGGGACCCAGTACTTC. Amino acid sequence: CASSLAGLRGTQYF.